This TCR beta chain was sequenced for a study of shared clonotypes between healthy human individuals. Germline assignment: CDR1 LGHNA and CDR2 YNFKEQ. V shed 5 bases and J shed 3 bases, with 7 bases lying between them. This CDR3 contains 12 residues. General study results and limits: Non-shared clonotypes displayed generation probabilities falling below those of clonotypes present in all four donors. The naive CD4 repertoires of several donors were compared, and approximately 5% of clonotypes were shared.

Each subset's genomic DNA was split evenly across several immunoSEQ plates. How the authors handled the data: ImmunoSEQ junction-only sequences lacked quality scores, so their filtering differed. Assay used: immunoSEQ multiplex PCR; TCRdb lists only in-frame clones, some missing. V and J calls and clone size are as listed in that table; D and trimming were resolved from the DNA. The sample consists of around 2,000,000 clones, roughly 94% of them appearing once. On this clone: Its antigen is still unknown.

The sequenced material came from naive CD4+ T cells sorted from blood. Subset meaning: CD45RA+ positively selected. The source is a man aged 18 to 30 in good health. This chain uses TRBV4-2 with TRBJ2-5; no firm D call. CDR3 DNA sequence: TGTGCCAGCAGCGACTCCGAAGAGACCCAGTACTTC. It specifies CASSDSEETQYF.